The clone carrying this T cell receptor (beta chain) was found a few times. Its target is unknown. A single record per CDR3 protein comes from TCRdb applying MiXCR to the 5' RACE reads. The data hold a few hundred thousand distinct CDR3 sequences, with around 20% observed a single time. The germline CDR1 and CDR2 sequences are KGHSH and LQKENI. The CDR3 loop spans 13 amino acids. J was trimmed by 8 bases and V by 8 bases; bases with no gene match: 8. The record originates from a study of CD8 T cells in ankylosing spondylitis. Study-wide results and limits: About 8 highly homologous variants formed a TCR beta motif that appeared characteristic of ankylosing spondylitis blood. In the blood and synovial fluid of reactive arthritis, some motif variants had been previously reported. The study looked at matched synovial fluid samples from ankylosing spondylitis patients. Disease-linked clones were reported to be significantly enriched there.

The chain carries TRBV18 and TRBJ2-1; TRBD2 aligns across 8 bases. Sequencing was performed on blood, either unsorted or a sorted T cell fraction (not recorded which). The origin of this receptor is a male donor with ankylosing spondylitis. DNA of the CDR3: TGTGCCAGCGGGGGACTAGAGTTTCATGAGCAGTTCTTC. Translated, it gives CASGGLEFHEQFF.